This T cell receptor (beta chain) was captured in a study of blood T cells in healthy people across ages. Findings and caveats of the study: Older individuals had lower TCR beta diversity per million T cells (the decline was roughly linear). Strong correlation linked observed beta diversity and percent naive T cells. Higher diversity, along with more naive CD4+ cells, distinguished long-lived donors from aged donors.

The V and J ends lost 5 bases and 8 bases, in that order; junction bases with no gene match: 11. This CDR3 contains 15 residues. CDR1 and CDR2 from the germline V gene are MNHEY and SMNVEV (reference sequence). Combining a sample-barcoded 5' primer with a J-beta primer mix, a second PCR ran for about 6 to 12 cycles. Each sample yielded at least 2.5 million CDR3-containing paired-end reads. TCRdb processed the 5' RACE reads anew with MiXCR; each CDR3 protein has one entry. Counted here are about 1.1 million distinct CDR3 sequences, more than 30% occurring once; the ten biggest clones make up around 12%. This clonotype came up a few times. Its antigen is still unknown.

The sequencing sample was made of blood. The TCR originated in a man younger than 35 in good health. The rearrangement uses TRBV27 and TRBJ2-1; 8 positions match TRBD1. The CDR3 region is CASSALKQGVHEQFF. In DNA, the CDR3 is TGTGCCAGCAGTGCCTTAAAACAGGGGGTACATGAGCAGTTCTTC.